The text below deals with one T cell receptor (beta chain). Its matching antigen is unknown. These data originate in a study of T cell responses to AZD1222 COVID-19 vaccine. Overall study results and limits: Vaccination with two AZD1222 doses was followed by a rise in Spike-specific TCR breadth and depth. Sampling that yielded the repertoires occurred only after the peak T cell response.

Germline CDR1 reads SGHRS; CDR2 reads YFSETQ. Trimming pared 1 base from V and 6 bases from J, leaving 12 bases between. The CDR3 runs 14 residues. Assay used: immunoSEQ multiplex PCR; TCRdb lists only in-frame clones, some missing. Here the sample spans approximately 160,000 clones, roughly 87% being singletons. The TCR sequence derives from an adult in good health. The V call is TRBV5-1, the J call TRBJ2-3; D call uncertain. The sequenced sample was peripheral blood, obtained on day 0 of AZD1222 vaccination. CDR3 in amino acids: CASSLNAGGDTQYF. CDR3 in DNA: TGCGCCAGCAGCTTGAACGCCGGTGGGGATACGCAGTATTTT.